These T cell receptor beta chains were read from a single sample in a study of cytomegalovirus exposure and HLA in healthy donors. Produced via immunoSEQ multiplex PCR; TCRdb's table is partial and in-frame only. The listing contains approximately 45,000 clones. The sequencing sample was made of PBMCs. These receptors all stem from a woman in her thirties or forties in good health and CMV-seronegative. The CDR3 runs from the conserved cysteine through the conserved F or W.

J gene,V gene,CDR3 protein
TRBJ2-3,TRBV10-1,CASSECNRGDTDTQYF
TRBJ1-2,TRBV25-1,CASSRQGGYTF
TRBJ2-1,TRBV4-2,CASSQVQQNNEQFF
TRBJ1-4,TRBV5-4,CASSSETGGKLFF
TRBJ1-6,TRBV6-1,CASRSGTGGSPLHF
TRBJ2-7,TRBV19,CASSMGTGAYEQYF
TRBJ2-1,TRBV7-9,CASSPPGSSYNEQFF
TRBJ2-1,TRBV6-4,CASSDSSGGANEQFF
TRBJ2-1,TRBV10-3,CAISESTGNEQFF
TRBJ1-1,TRBV30,CAWSSQGFRAFF
TRBJ2-7,TRBV5-4,CASRGLAGGLEDF
TRBJ2-5,TRBV7-2,CASSLRGQGGETQYF
TRBJ2-7,TRBV19,CASADSSSSYEQYF
TRBJ2-3,TRBV5-4,CASSLWLGGSTDTQYF
TRBJ1-6,TRBV30,CAWSPGQGSSPLHF
TRBJ2-3,TRBV28,CASSTNTGLDTQYF
TRBJ1-5,TRBV12-5,CASGLLWTGGNQPQHF
TRBJ1-1,TRBV30,CACHRQNTEAFF
TRBJ2-5,TRBV5-4,CASSLDLAERETQYF
TRBJ1-4,TRBV4-3,CASSQAYRDEKLFF
TRBJ2-5,TRBV5-6,CASSPSEGETQYF
TRBJ1-1,TRBV6-1,CASSEDGGEDTEAFF
TRBJ2-6,TRBV29-1,CRGDGASSGANVLTF
TRBJ2-7,TRBV10-3,CAISEVGGPYEQYF
TRBJ1-1,TRBV19,CASSIGAARTNTEAFF
TRBJ2-3,TRBV15,CATSRDLLAGRSGTDTQYF
TRBJ2-5,TRBV6-1,CASSEVSDSKQYF
TRBJ1-2,TRBV5-4,CASSGPGGRGLGYTF
TRBJ1-3,TRBV9,CASSVSPGGLGNTIYF